These 26 T cell receptor beta chains were all obtained from the same sample, sequenced in a study of high-grade serous ovarian cancer treatment subgroups. Measured with immunoSEQ multiplex PCR; TCRdb has only the in-frame clones, and not every one. The table lists approximately 8,900 clones, roughly nine tenths of them singletons, with approximately 1.7% in the top ten. The tumor samples were collected prior to definitive surgery or chemotherapy. Sequencing used tumor tissue. The receptors were gathered from a human donor with high-grade serous ovarian cancer.

This clone was seen just once. J is TRBJ2-7 and V is TRBV28; 8 bases are a match to TRBD1. Germline V gene data show CDR1 as MDHEN and CDR2 as SYDVKM. V gave up 10 bases and J gave up 6 bases; unmatched junction bases: 14. This CDR3 has 14 residues. In nucleotides, the CDR3 is TGTGCCAACACAGGGGGTGAATTTGTCGGCGAGCAGTACTTC. Encoded protein: CANTGGEFVGEQYF. The full variable domain, with the rest looked up from reference TRBV28 and TRBJ2-7, is DVKVTQSSRYLVKRTGEKVFLECVQDMDHENMFWYRQDPGLGLRLIYFSYDVKMKEKGDIPEGYSVSREKKERFSLILESASTNQTSMYLCANTGGEFVGEQYFGPGTRLTVT.

For the CDR3, the DNA is TGTGCCAGCAGTCGCGTTTCGATTCTCGGGACTAGCGGGATGGTACCCTACAATGAGCAGTTCTTC. It is translated as CASSRVSILGTSGMVPYNEQFF. The chain has TRBV27 and TRBJ2-1, with 13 positions matching TRBD2. V lost 5 bases and J lost 2; bases outside the gene matches: 21. Germline values: CDR1 MNHEY, CDR2 SMNVEV (reference sequence). This CDR3 comprises 22 residues.

The chain recombines TRBV30 with TRBJ1-6, with D unresolved. V lost 0 bases to trimming and J lost 7 bases, with 10 bases between them. The CDR3 sequence is 14 residues long. Germline V gene sequence: CDR1 GTSNPN, CDR2 SVGIG (reference sequence). The chain's CDR3 is CAWSVGRENSPLHF. The CDR3 DNA is TGTGCCTGGAGTGTCGGAAGGGAAAATTCACCCCTCCACTTT.

The gene calls are TRBV9 and TRBJ2-5; unclear D gene. The CDR3 runs to 12 residues. The V and J ends lost 3 bases and 4 bases respectively, with 7 bases between them. Germline V CDR1 and CDR2: SGDLS, YYNGEE. The CDR3, as DNA: TGTGCCAGCAGCGCGGTCGGAGAGACCCAGTACTTC. Encoded protein: CASSAVGETQYF.

The chain carries TRBV7-9 and TRBJ2-7, with TRBD1 matching over 9 bases. V was clipped by 1 base and J by 6 bases; unmatched bases: 10. The CDR3 has 16 amino acids. The germline gives CDR1 SEHNR, CDR2 FQNEAQ (reference sequence). CDR3 DNA: TGTGCCAGCAGCTTAGGGGGGTGGGACAGGGCTGCCGAGCAGTACTTC. This encodes CASSLGGWDRAAEQYF.

This chain links TRBV7-2 with TRBJ2-2; a possible D gene is TRBD2 (5 bases). V was pared by 2 bases and J by 3 bases, with 7 bases between. CDR1 and CDR2 (germline): SGHTA, FQGNSA. The CDR3 has 14 residues. The CDR3 DNA is TGTGCCAGCAGCTTATTTAGCGACACCGGGGAGCTGTTTTTT. Translation gives CASSLFSDTGELFF.

V is TRBV5-1 and J is TRBJ2-5; 10 bases are shared with TRBD2. CDR3 length equals 18 residues. Germline assignment: CDR1 SGHRS and CDR2 YFSETQ. V was clipped by 0 bases and J by 0 bases; unmatched bases: 8. The CDR3 is CASSLARTSGTYQETQYF. The CDR3 region has the DNA TGCGCCAGCAGCTTGGCCCGGACTAGCGGAACCTACCAAGAGACCCAGTACTTC. Complete variable domain (other parts from reference TRBV5-1 and TRBJ2-5): KAGVTQTPRYLIKTRGQQVTLSCSPISGHRSVSWYQQTPGQGLQFLFEYFSETQRNKGNFPGRFSGRQFSNSRSEMNVSTLELGDSALYLCASSLARTSGTYQETQYFGPGTRLLVL.

V and J are TRBV19 and TRBJ2-1; D might be TRBD2 (6 bases). This CDR3 is 15 amino acids long. V was shortened by 5 bases and J by 2 bases, with 13 bases between the two germline ends. In germline, CDR1 is LNHDA, CDR2 SQIVND (reference sequence). The chain's CDR3 is CASSGGSSPYNEQFF. The CDR3 DNA reads TGTGCCAGTAGTGGAGGGAGTAGCCCCTACAATGAGCAGTTCTTC.

The CDR3 DNA is TGTGCCAGCTCACTCCAACCCTTGACAGGGGAACCCTACGAGCAGTACTTC. Protein: CASSLQPLTGEPYEQYF. V is TRBV18 and J is TRBJ2-7; 8 bases match TRBD1. The CDR3 length is 17 residues. Germline V gives CDR1 KGHSH, CDR2 LQKENI. J lost 2 bases, V lost 4 bases, and 13 bases had no gene match.

This sequence joins TRBV6-5 and TRBJ2-7; D possibly corresponds to TRBD2 (5 bases). The CDR3 runs to 15 residues. Trimming took 5 bases from V and 2 from J, leaving 16 bases between them. Germline values: CDR1 MNHEY, CDR2 SVGAGI. The CDR3 region has the DNA TGTGCCAGCAGTCCCCGAGGGCATCAGACCTACGAGCAGTACTTC. It is translated as CASSPRGHQTYEQYF.

The rearrangement links TRBV2 to TRBJ2-5, with TRBD1 matching 8 bases. The CDR3 is 15 amino acids. The V gene's germline CDR1 is SNHLY and CDR2 FYNNEI. V trimming: 1 base; J trimming: 5 bases; junction bases outside the gene matches: 6. CDR3 DNA sequence: TGTGCCAGCAGTGAAGACAGGGGGTACGAGGAGACCCAGTACTTC. Its translation is CASSEDRGYEETQYF.

In DNA, the CDR3 is TGCAGCGTTGAAGAGAGGAGGGATTCCTACGAGCAGTACTTC. This gives the protein CSVEERRDSYEQYF. The rearrangement links TRBV29-1 to TRBJ2-7; weak D call: TRBD2 (6 bases). This CDR3 spans 14 amino acids. Per the germline V gene, CDR1 is SQVTM and CDR2 is ANQGSEA. Trimming removed 0 bases from V and 1 base from J, with 10 bases in between.

The V and J genes are TRBV7-2 and TRBJ2-4; possible D gene TRBD1, 6 bases. Trimming left V 7 bases short and J 4 bases short, with 8 bases between. Germline loops: CDR1 SGHTA, CDR2 FQGNSA. The CDR3 covers 12 residues. CDR3 nucleotide sequence: TGTGCCAGCATGGACAGAAAAAACATTCAGTACTTC. It is translated as CASMDRKNIQYF.

The V call is TRBV5-1, the J call TRBJ2-3; 10 bases are a match to TRBD2. Trimming removed 1 base from V and 4 bases from J; junction bases left unmatched: 6. The CDR3 covers 16 residues. Germline CDR1 reads SGHRS; CDR2 reads YFSETQ. CDR3 nucleotides: TGCGCCAGCAGCTTGTACCTAGCGGGAGCGTCAGATACGCAGTATTTT. Translation gives CASSLYLAGASDTQYF. The full variable domain, in which reference TRBV5-1 and TRBJ2-3 provide the parts outside the CDR3, is KAGVTQTPRYLIKTRGQQVTLSCSPISGHRSVSWYQQTPGQGLQFLFEYFSETQRNKGNFPGRFSGRQFSNSRSEMNVSTLELGDSALYLCASSLYLAGASDTQYFGPGTRLTVL.

The rearrangement joins TRBV11-1 to TRBJ2-3; 10 bases fit TRBD2. The germline V gene encodes CDR1 SGHAT and CDR2 FQDESV (reference sequence). This CDR3 is built from 17 residues. The V segment lost 3 bases and the J segment 0 bases; nucleotides outside the gene matches: 6. The CDR3 DNA is TGTGCCAGCAGCTTCGAACTAGCGGGGTCTAGCACAGATACGCAGTATTTT. It yields the protein CASSFELAGSSTDTQYF.

The genes are TRBV4-1 and TRBJ2-5; no definite D call. Germline CDR1 is MGHRA and CDR2 is YSYEKL. The CDR3 covers 15 residues. Trimming stripped 4 bases from V and 2 bases from J, with 14 bases between. The CDR3 bases are TGCGCCAGCAGCCGCTTCGGCTCCTTTCAAGAGACCCAGTACTTC. This sequence encodes CASSRFGSFQETQYF.

This clone was seen a few times. The chain couples TRBV7-9 to TRBJ1-1; D call uncertain. Looked up from germline, CDR1 is SEHNR and CDR2 is FQNEAQ (reference sequence). CDR3 length: 13 amino acids. Trimming shortened V by 3 bases and J by 4 bases, and 9 bases separated the two germline ends. The CDR3 DNA follows: TGTGCCAGCAGCTTTGGGGATGTCACTGAAGCTTTCTTT. As protein: CASSFGDVTEAFF.

The V gene is TRBV7-9, the J gene TRBJ2-7, with D perhaps TRBD1 or TRBD2 (6 bases each). V lost 5 bases and J 4 bases, leaving 18 bases between the germline ends. The CDR3 covers 15 residues. The germline V gene has CDR1 SEHNR and CDR2 FQNEAQ (reference sequence). The CDR3 region has the DNA TGTGCCAGCAGCAATCCCCCGGGGGCCCTTTACGAGCAGTACTTC. It codes for CASSNPPGALYEQYF.

The gene calls are TRBV7-9 and TRBJ1-4, with 7 positions matching TRBD1. CDR1 and CDR2 (germline): SEHNR, FQNEAQ (reference sequence). The CDR3 is 14 amino acids. V lost 4 bases and J lost 8; bases outside the gene matches: 7. CDR3 loop: CASSSAGQEEKLFF. CDR3 bases: TGTGCCAGCAGCTCCGCCGGACAGGAGGAAAAACTGTTTTTT.

The V call is TRBV18, the J call TRBJ2-7; 8 bases line up with TRBD1. Germline V CDR1 and CDR2: KGHSH, LQKENI. Germline trimming cut 4 bases from V and 6 bases from J; bases unmatched to any gene: 11. This CDR3 region has 15 residues. The CDR3 sequence: CASSQGRQGSSEQYF. The DNA of the CDR3 is TGTGCCAGCTCACAGGGGCGACAGGGGTCCAGCGAGCAGTACTTC.

The chain links TRBV5-4 to TRBJ1-2; D unresolved. Germline V gene data show CDR1 as SGHNT and CDR2 as YYREEE (reference sequence). Trimming took 3 bases from V and 7 from J, leaving 7 bases between them. The CDR3 spans 11 residues. CDR3 amino acids: CASSYVGGYTF. Written as DNA, the CDR3 is TGTGCCAGCAGCTACGTCGGTGGCTACACCTTC.

This clone appeared a single time. Other DNA sequences in the same sample also yield this CDR3. The chain employs TRBV27 and TRBJ2-2, with TRBD2 matching over 16 bases. The CDR3 extends over 19 amino acids. Trimming took 5 bases from V and 5 from J; bases not matched to a gene: 11. In germline, CDR1 is MNHEY, CDR2 SMNVEV (reference sequence). The CDR3 nucleotides read TGTGCCAGCAGTCCAGGGACTAGCGGGAGGGCCAGCCGAACCGGGGAGCTGTTTTTT. Protein: CASSPGTSGRASRTGELFF.

The chain joins TRBV7-8 to TRBJ2-7, with 10 positions matching TRBD2. Germline V CDR1 and CDR2: SGHVS, FQNEAQ. The CDR3 length is 16 residues. Losses at the gene ends were 4 bases for V and 5 bases for J; bases not matched to a gene: 11. This CDR3 is CASSSRAALAGNEQYF. The CDR3 DNA follows: TGTGCCAGCAGCTCCCGGGCGGCACTAGCGGGAAACGAGCAGTACTTC. Filled out from reference TRBV7-8 and TRBJ2-7, the complete variable domain reads GAGVSQSPRYKVAKRGQDVALRCDPISGHVSLFWYQQALGQGPEFLTYFQNEAQLDKSGLPSDRFFAERPEGSVSTLKIQRTQQEDSAVYLCASSSRAALAGNEQYFGPGTRLTVT.

In DNA, the CDR3 is TGTGCCAGCAGCGTACATGGGACAGGGGTTCAGGAGACCCAGTACTTC. It specifies CASSVHGTGVQETQYF. This chain uses TRBV9 with TRBJ2-5; 10 bases align to TRBD1. V trimming: 1 base; J trimming: 5 bases; junction bases outside the gene matches: 8. Germline CDR1 reads SGDLS; CDR2 reads YYNGEE. This CDR3 spans 16 amino acids.

The chain joins TRBV5-4 to TRBJ2-3, with TRBD2 matching over 11 bases. Germline CDR1 SGHNT, CDR2 YYREEE (reference sequence). The CDR3 is 16 amino acids. V was pared by 0 bases and J by 6 bases, with 6 bases of the junction left unmatched. CDR3 amino acids: CASSLDLSGGVDTQYF. DNA for the CDR3: TGTGCCAGCAGCTTGGATCTTAGCGGGGGGGTCGATACGCAGTATTTT.

The chain links TRBV11-3 to TRBJ1-6, with unresolved D. V dropped 2 bases and J dropped 6 bases, with 5 bases sitting between them. The germline V gene has CDR1 SGHNT and CDR2 YENEEA. This CDR3 contains 13 residues. CDR3 sequence (DNA): TGTGCCAGCAGCTTAAGTGGTAATTCACCCCTCCACTTT. Protein: CASSLSGNSPLHF.